The source of this TCR beta chain is a study of early stage breast cancer tumors. About the study: ER+/PR+/HER2- status applied to about 75% of the 16 invasive breast tumors. Average read coverage per sample was 9 to 10-fold.

CDR1 LNHDA and CDR2 SQIVND come from the germline V gene (reference sequence). This CDR3 comprises 11 residues. Trimming left V 6 bases short and J 7 bases short, with 9 bases between. Each sample had two DNA replicates, 0.5 ug blood or roughly 1.4 ug tissue. The data were produced by immunoSEQ multiplex PCR, yet TCRdb's version contains in-frame clones alone and is incomplete. The profile shows fewer than 90,000 clones, roughly 84% of them singletons. Whole-study results and caveats: Most shared enriched TCRB sequences were commonly generated ones.

About this clone: What it recognizes is unknown.

The sequence came from a person between 55 and 70 years old with breast cancer. The rearrangement uses TRBV19 and TRBJ1-1; D ambiguous. Material for sequencing was blood. CDR3 nucleotides: TGTGCCAGTAGACTACCCGGTGAAGCTTTCTTT. Amino acids: CASRLPGEAFF.